Listed below are T cell receptor beta chains from one sample, sequenced in a study of cytomegalovirus exposure and HLA in healthy donors. This table comes from immunoSEQ multiplex PCR, and its TCRdb copy is limited to in-frame clones, with some not included. The top ten hold more than 1.3% of the sample, which has about 94,000 clones, 76% seen once. Sample: PBMCs. The source of these receptors is a male donor in good health and CMV-seronegative. CDR3s include the opening cysteine and the closing phenylalanine or tryptophan. D genes are given only for firm matches. The size entry is marked missing in some rows and otherwise reads once, few, many or a size class.

v_gene: TRBV6-4; abundance: -; d_gene: TRBD1; j_gene: TRBJ1-2; CDR3aa: CASSQTMDRDYGYTF; CDR3nt: TGTGCCAGCAGTCAAACGATGGACAGGGACTATGGCTACACCTTC
v_gene: TRBV9; abundance: -; d_gene: -; j_gene: TRBJ2-7; CDR3aa: CASSPRAPTYEQYF; CDR3nt: TGTGCCAGCAGCCCGCGGGCTCCGACCTACGAGCAGTACTTC
v_gene: TRBV28; abundance: -; d_gene: -; j_gene: TRBJ1-1; CDR3aa: CASSWVRVNTEAFF; CDR3nt: TGTGCCAGCAGTTGGGTCAGGGTTAACACTGAAGCTTTCTTT
v_gene: TRBV9; abundance: -; d_gene: -; j_gene: TRBJ2-1; CDR3aa: CASSVTNFDYNEQFF; CDR3nt: TGTGCCAGCAGCGTAACGAACTTTGATTACAATGAGCAGTTCTTC
v_gene: TRBV9; abundance: -; d_gene: -; j_gene: TRBJ1-1; CDR3aa: CASSDGGFTEAFF; CDR3nt: TGTGCCAGCAGCGATGGGGGCTTCACTGAAGCTTTCTTT
v_gene: TRBV4-1; abundance: -; d_gene: -; j_gene: TRBJ1-1; CDR3aa: CASSQRGMNTEAFF; CDR3nt: TGCGCCAGCAGCCAAAGAGGAATGAACACTGAAGCTTTCTTT
v_gene: TRBV10-3; abundance: -; d_gene: TRBD1; j_gene: TRBJ1-3; CDR3aa: CAIRFRQGNTIYF; CDR3nt: TGTGCCATCAGATTTCGACAGGGGAACACCATATATTTT
v_gene: TRBV5-1; abundance: -; d_gene: -; j_gene: TRBJ1-1; CDR3aa: CASSPLGQGLSTEAFF; CDR3nt: TGCGCCAGCAGCCCCCTCGGGCAGGGGCTTAGCACTGAAGCTTTCTTT
v_gene: TRBV15; abundance: -; d_gene: -; j_gene: TRBJ2-7; CDR3aa: CATRQASSYEQYF; CDR3nt: TGTGCCACCCGGCAGGCGAGCTCCTACGAGCAGTACTTC
v_gene: TRBV28; abundance: -; d_gene: TRBD1; j_gene: TRBJ1-1; CDR3aa: CASRQTGGNTEAFF; CDR3nt: TGTGCCAGCAGACAAACAGGGGGGAACACTGAAGCTTTCTTT
v_gene: TRBV5-4; abundance: -; d_gene: TRBD1; j_gene: TRBJ1-1; CDR3aa: CASSPWTGTNTEAFF; CDR3nt: TGTGCCAGCAGCCCTTGGACAGGGACGAACACTGAAGCTTTCTTT
v_gene: TRBV30; abundance: -; d_gene: -; j_gene: TRBJ2-5; CDR3aa: CAWKGGAGETQYF; CDR3nt: TGTGCCTGGAAAGGAGGAGCGGGTGAGACCCAGTACTTC
v_gene: TRBV19; abundance: -; d_gene: -; j_gene: TRBJ1-5; CDR3aa: CASRSVDSQPQHF; CDR3nt: TGTGCCAGTAGATCGGTAGATAGTCAGCCCCAGCATTTT
v_gene: TRBV29-1; abundance: -; d_gene: -; j_gene: TRBJ2-1; CDR3aa: CSVTRTAYNEQFF; CDR3nt: TGCAGCGTCACTAGGACAGCCTACAATGAGCAGTTCTTC
v_gene: TRBV5-4; abundance: -; d_gene: -; j_gene: TRBJ2-3; CDR3aa: CASSSGLYTDTQYF; CDR3nt: TGTGCCAGCAGCTCGGGACTCTACACAGATACGCAGTATTTT
v_gene: TRBV27; abundance: -; d_gene: -; j_gene: TRBJ1-1; CDR3aa: CASSSGQFIEAFF; CDR3nt: TGTGCCAGCAGTTCCGGACAGTTTATTGAAGCTTTCTTT
v_gene: TRBV2; abundance: -; d_gene: TRBD1; j_gene: TRBJ2-7; CDR3aa: CASSPTGDEQYF; CDR3nt: TGTGCCAGCAGCCCGACAGGGGACGAGCAGTACTTC
v_gene: TRBV18; abundance: few; d_gene: -; j_gene: TRBJ1-2; CDR3aa: CASSPTLVMTVNYGYTF; CDR3nt: TGTGCCAGCTCACCCACGCTAGTTATGACGGTTAACTATGGCTACACCTTC
v_gene: TRBV5-1; abundance: once; d_gene: TRBD2; j_gene: TRBJ2-1; CDR3aa: CASSLAGTSGPGEQFF; CDR3nt: TGCGCCAGCAGCTTGGCCGGGACTAGCGGCCCTGGGGAGCAGTTCTTC
v_gene: TRBV5-4; abundance: -; d_gene: TRBD1; j_gene: TRBJ1-6; CDR3aa: CASSRGQGDNSPLHF; CDR3nt: TGTGCCAGCAGTCGAGGACAGGGAGATAATTCACCCCTCCACTTT
v_gene: TRBV5-1; abundance: -; d_gene: -; j_gene: TRBJ2-3; CDR3aa: CASSLVQVGADTQYF; CDR3nt: TGCGCCAGCAGCTTAGTCCAGGTTGGCGCAGATACGCAGTATTTT
v_gene: TRBV9; abundance: few; d_gene: TRBD1; j_gene: TRBJ2-1; CDR3aa: CASSVEAGGYNEQFF; CDR3nt: TGTGCCAGCAGCGTAGAGGCAGGGGGCTACAATGAGCAGTTCTTC
v_gene: TRBV7-2; abundance: -; d_gene: -; j_gene: TRBJ1-5; CDR3aa: CASSVGQTNQPQHF; CDR3nt: TGTGCCAGCAGCGTAGGACAGACGAATCAGCCCCAGCATTTT
v_gene: TRBV7-3; abundance: -; d_gene: TRBD2; j_gene: TRBJ2-3; CDR3aa: CASRKGTSGGLSTDTQYF; CDR3nt: TGTGCCAGCAGGAAAGGGACTAGCGGGGGACTAAGCACAGATACGCAGTATTTT
v_gene: TRBV28; abundance: -; d_gene: TRBD1; j_gene: TRBJ1-2; CDR3aa: CASSILPRDSTGYTF; CDR3nt: TGTGCCAGCAGTATACTCCCCAGGGACAGTACTGGCTACACCTTC
v_gene: TRBV10-3; abundance: few; d_gene: -; j_gene: TRBJ1-3; CDR3aa: CAISLSSSGNTIYF; CDR3nt: TGTGCCATCAGTTTATCGAGCTCTGGAAACACCATATATTTT
v_gene: TRBV9; abundance: -; d_gene: TRBD2; j_gene: TRBJ2-2; CDR3aa: CASGVAGVTGELFF; CDR3nt: TGTGCCAGCGGGGTAGCGGGAGTCACCGGGGAGCTGTTTTTT
v_gene: TRBV18; abundance: -; d_gene: TRBD1; j_gene: TRBJ1-2; CDR3aa: CASSPPGQVGNYGYTF; CDR3nt: TGTGCCAGCTCACCGCCCGGACAGGTTGGGAACTATGGCTACACCTTC
v_gene: TRBV19; abundance: once; d_gene: TRBD1; j_gene: TRBJ2-1; CDR3aa: CASSILLDRVKNEQFF; CDR3nt: TGTGCCAGTAGTATCCTCCTCGACAGGGTAAAGAATGAGCAGTTCTTC
v_gene: TRBV6-6; abundance: -; d_gene: TRBD1; j_gene: TRBJ1-2; CDR3aa: CASSWGTETVYGYTF; CDR3nt: TGTGCCAGCTCTTGGGGGACAGAGACCGTCTATGGCTACACCTTC
v_gene: TRBV5-4; abundance: -; d_gene: TRBD1; j_gene: TRBJ1-1; CDR3aa: CASSPTGSQMNTEAFF; CDR3nt: TGTGCCAGCAGCCCGACAGGGAGTCAAATGAACACTGAAGCTTTCTTT
v_gene: TRBV27; abundance: few; d_gene: -; j_gene: TRBJ2-2; CDR3aa: CASSPTVRTGELFF; CDR3nt: TGTGCCAGCAGTCCGACAGTGCGGACCGGGGAGCTGTTTTTT
v_gene: TRBV28; abundance: -; d_gene: -; j_gene: TRBJ1-2; CDR3aa: CAVRNVAATNYGYTF; CDR3nt: TGTGCCGTCAGAAACGTGGCCGCCACTAACTATGGCTACACCTTC
v_gene: TRBV27; abundance: -; d_gene: -; j_gene: TRBJ1-3; CDR3aa: CASSSVLGGGVRNTIYF; CDR3nt: TGTGCCAGCAGTTCCGTCCTGGGGGGTGGAGTAAGAAACACCATATATTTT
v_gene: TRBV28; abundance: -; d_gene: TRBD1; j_gene: TRBJ1-2; CDR3aa: CASRSGTGGYGYTF; CDR3nt: TGTGCCAGCAGATCCGGGACAGGGGGCTATGGCTACACCTTC
v_gene: TRBV7-9; abundance: -; d_gene: -; j_gene: TRBJ1-1; CDR3aa: CASSSRTGPRSFF; CDR3nt: TGTGCCAGCAGCTCCCGGACTGGCCCCCGATCTTTCTTT
v_gene: TRBV6-6; abundance: -; d_gene: TRBD1; j_gene: TRBJ1-4; CDR3aa: CASSNRDRTEKLFF; CDR3nt: TGTGCCAGCAGTAACCGGGACAGGACTGAAAAACTGTTTTTT
v_gene: TRBV7-2; abundance: -; d_gene: TRBD1; j_gene: TRBJ1-2; CDR3aa: CASSLARTGDGYTF; CDR3nt: TGTGCCAGCAGCTTAGCCCGGACAGGGGATGGCTACACCTTC
v_gene: TRBV7-3; abundance: -; d_gene: TRBD1; j_gene: TRBJ2-5; CDR3aa: CASSSLDRRETQYF; CDR3nt: TGTGCCAGCAGCTCCCTGGACAGGCGGGAGACCCAGTACTTC
v_gene: TRBV2; abundance: -; d_gene: TRBD2; j_gene: TRBJ2-2; CDR3aa: CASTRLAENTGELFF; CDR3nt: TGTGCCAGCACCAGACTAGCGGAAAACACCGGGGAGCTGTTTTTT
v_gene: TRBV7-9; abundance: -; d_gene: -; j_gene: TRBJ2-3; CDR3aa: CAPQGLDTQYF; CDR3nt: TGTGCTCCGCAGGGTCTAGATACGCAGTATTTT
v_gene: TRBV5-5; abundance: -; d_gene: TRBD1; j_gene: TRBJ1-3; CDR3aa: CASSLGTGSSGNTIYF; CDR3nt: TGTGCCAGCAGCCTTGGGACAGGGAGCTCTGGAAACACCATATATTTT
v_gene: TRBV10-3; abundance: -; d_gene: TRBD1; j_gene: TRBJ1-2; CDR3aa: CASAETGGWYGYTF; CDR3nt: TGTGCCAGCGCCGAGACAGGGGGCTGGTATGGCTACACCTTC
v_gene: TRBV7-2; abundance: -; d_gene: TRBD1; j_gene: TRBJ1-2; CDR3aa: CASSYSGQGEGYTF; CDR3nt: TGTGCCAGCAGCTACTCCGGACAGGGAGAAGGCTACACCTTC
v_gene: TRBV7-9; abundance: -; d_gene: -; j_gene: TRBJ2-7; CDR3aa: CASSSPLEQYF; CDR3nt: TGTGCCAGCAGCTCTCCCCTAGAGCAGTACTTC
v_gene: TRBV7-8; abundance: -; d_gene: -; j_gene: TRBJ1-2; CDR3aa: CASSLSQTNYGYTF; CDR3nt: TGTGCCAGCAGCTTATCACAGACTAACTATGGCTACACCTTC
v_gene: TRBV10-3; abundance: -; d_gene: -; j_gene: TRBJ1-6; CDR3aa: CAIQETELISPLHF; CDR3nt: TGTGCCATCCAGGAGACAGAGTTAATTTCACCCCTCCACTTT
v_gene: TRBV6-1; abundance: -; d_gene: -; j_gene: TRBJ1-2; CDR3aa: CASSVEGTGGYTF; CDR3nt: TGTGCCAGCAGTGTCGAGGGCACCGGTGGCTACACCTTC
v_gene: TRBV4-3; abundance: -; d_gene: TRBD1; j_gene: TRBJ1-2; CDR3aa: CASSQDLSLEGANYGYTF; CDR3nt: TGCGCCAGCAGCCAAGATCTCTCTCTAGAGGGGGCGAACTATGGCTACACCTTC
v_gene: TRBV28; abundance: few; d_gene: -; j_gene: TRBJ2-2; CDR3aa: CASSFGPGVTGELFF; CDR3nt: TGTGCCAGCAGTTTCGGCCCGGGGGTCACCGGGGAGCTGTTTTTT
v_gene: TRBV5-4; abundance: few; d_gene: -; j_gene: TRBJ2-6; CDR3aa: CASSQDSSSGANVLTF; CDR3nt: TGCGCCAGCAGCCAAGATTCGAGCTCTGGGGCCAACGTCCTGACTTTC
v_gene: TRBV6-5; abundance: -; d_gene: TRBD2; j_gene: TRBJ2-2; CDR3aa: CASSLAGFTGELFF; CDR3nt: TGTGCCAGCAGTCTAGCGGGATTCACCGGGGAGCTGTTTTTT